The 30 T cell receptor beta chains given below trace back to one sample, sequenced in a study of blood T cells in healthy people across ages. Using a J-beta primer mix together with a sample-barcoded 5' primer, a second PCR was run for about 6 to 12 cycles. TCRdb fed the 5' RACE reads into MiXCR, producing one record per CDR3 protein. The top ten clones hold approximately 8.7% of a sample with approximately 580,000 distinct CDR3 sequences, 24% of them seen once. The sample was also reused in another study, on T cells of mothers and their children.

Sequencing input: blood. These receptors originate from a boy aged 5-17 years in good health.

This clonotype has only a few counts. The V and J genes are TRBV9 and TRBJ2-1, with 8 bases aligning to TRBD2. The J call is doubtful: the DNA matches TRBJ2-5 better. This CDR3 has 16 residues. Germline V gene sequence: CDR1 SGDLS, CDR2 YYNGEE. In nucleotides, the CDR3 is TGTGCCAGCAGCGTCGCCCCAGCGGGGGTGGAAGAGACCCAGTACTTC. It codes for CASSVAPAGVEETQYF.

This clonotype has just a few counts. The genes are TRBV7-8 and TRBJ2-6; 8 bases fit TRBD1. Germline CDR1 and CDR2: SGHVS and FQNEAQ. CDR3 length: 18 amino acids. V was pared by 2 bases and J by 9 bases, with 15 bases of the junction left unmatched. In DNA, the CDR3 is TGTGCCAGCAGCTTATGGGGGACAGGTTCGCTCATAGGCAACGTCCTGACTTTC. Protein product: CASSLWGTGSLIGNVLTF.

CDR3: CASSVAAGVHQETQYF. The CDR3 DNA follows: TGTGCCAGCAGCGTAGCAGCGGGGGTGCACCAAGAGACCCAGTACTTC. V gene TRBV9 combines with J gene TRBJ2-5, with 8 nucleotides matching TRBD2. This CDR3 contains 16 residues. V trimming: 0 bases; J trimming: 0 bases; junction bases outside the gene matches: 4. Germline lookup yields CDR1 SGDLS and CDR2 YYNGEE.

V and J are TRBV5-1 and TRBJ1-1; 11 nucleotides match TRBD1. CDR1 and CDR2 (germline): SGHRS, YFSETQ. The junction had 15 bases not matched to a gene; V was cut back by 4 bases and J by 10 bases. This CDR3 is 16 amino acids long. CDR3 in DNA: TGCGCCAGCAGCCCATATCGTGCAGGACAGGGGGCTTCAGCTTTCTTT. Its translation: CASSPYRAGQGASAFF.

The chain carries TRBV7-8 and TRBJ2-4; a weak D match, TRBD2 (8 bases). The germline V and J ends were trimmed by 5 bases and 8 bases, with 22 bases remaining between them. The CDR3 is 16 residues long. The V gene's germline CDR1 is SGHVS and CDR2 FQNEAQ. The CDR3: CASSPREGAIGDIQYF. Here the CDR3 DNA reads TGTGCCAGCAGCCCCCGGGAGGGGGCTATTGGGGACATTCAGTACTTC.

V and J are TRBV7-9 and TRBJ2-1, with a tentative D call TRBD2 (5 bases). The CDR3 extends over 14 amino acids. Germline V CDR1 and CDR2: SEHNR, FQNEAQ (reference sequence). Deletions cut 11 bases from V and 5 bases from J, with 19 bases between. Here the CDR3 DNA reads TGTGCCCTTTGGGGAGTGGCCCCTAACAATGAGCAGTTCTTC. The encoded protein is CALWGVAPNNEQFF.

V gene TRBV7-3 combines with J gene TRBJ2-1; D may be TRBD1 or TRBD2 (5 bases each). V was shortened by 4 bases and J by 8 bases, with 12 bases between the two germline ends. Per germline, CDR1 SGHTA and CDR2 FQGTGA. CDR3 length: 13 amino acids. CDR3 amino acids: CASSSQRGDEQFF. CDR3 nucleotide sequence: TGTGCCAGCAGCTCCCAAAGAGGGGATGAGCAGTTCTTC.

The CDR3 here is CASSSGLANEKLFF. In DNA, the CDR3 is TGTGCCAGCAGCTCGGGACTAGCTAATGAAAAACTGTTTTTT. This chain connects TRBV11-2 to TRBJ1-4, with D possibly TRBD1 on 5 matching bases. The CDR3 loop spans 14 amino acids. Trimming removed 4 bases at V and 3 bases at J, with 9 bases between. Germline CDR1 is SGHAT and CDR2 is FQNNGV. The full variable domain, its missing parts supplied by reference TRBV11-2 and TRBJ1-4, is EAGVAQSPRYKIIEKRQSVAFWCNPISGHATLYWYQQILGQGPKLLIQFQNNGVVDDSQLPKDRFSAERLKGVDSTLKIQPAKLEDSAVYLCASSSGLANEKLFFGSGTQLSVL.

As regards this clonotype: At one boundary the junction diverges from the germline segment, which might be a read error. The genes are TRBV20-1 and TRBJ2-1; 13 nucleotides agree with TRBD2. CDR1 DFQATT and CDR2 SNEGSKA come from the germline V gene (reference sequence). The CDR3 covers 17 residues. In DNA, the CDR3 is TGCAGCGCTAGAGATCACAAGGAGTTGGGACTAGCGGGGGAGCAGTTCTTC. It codes for CSARDHKELGLAGEQFF.

This clonotype has just a few counts. The V gene is TRBV27, the J gene TRBJ2-5, with D possibly matching TRBD1 (7 bases). The CDR3 covers 14 residues. V was cut by 6 bases and J by 1 base, with 12 bases left in between. Germline lookup yields CDR1 MNHEY and CDR2 SMNVEV (reference sequence). The CDR3 DNA reads as TGTGCCAGCAGCAGGGGGGTCCCCCAAGAGACCCAGTACTTC. Its protein is CASSRGVPQETQYF.

This clonotype was seen more than once but under ten times. The chain has TRBV20-1 and TRBJ2-5; no firm D call. Gene TRBJ2-7 matches the end of the DNA better, so the J call may be wrong. Germline V CDR1 and CDR2: DFQATT, SNEGSKA (reference sequence). The CDR3 is 16 residues long. The CDR3 region has the DNA TGCAGTGCTAGAAACACTGACTCCTCTCCATCCTACGAGCAGTACTTC. Translated, it gives CSARNTDSSPSYEQYF.

This clonotype was found a few times. The chain links TRBV29-1 to TRBJ1-1; 7 bases fit TRBD1. The germline V gene has CDR1 SQVTM and CDR2 ANQGSEA. Losses at the gene ends were 5 bases for V and 1 base for J; bases not matched to a gene: 4. This CDR3 contains 13 residues. Here the CDR3 reads CSVTTGANTEAFF. The CDR3 DNA follows: TGCAGCGTTACTACAGGGGCGAACACTGAAGCTTTCTTT.

The rearrangement links TRBV6-2 or TRBV6-3 to TRBJ1-1, with unresolved D. The CDR3 has 14 residues. Germline-derived CDR1 and CDR2 are MNHEY and SVGEGT. Trimming left V 5 bases short and J 2 bases short, with 12 bases between. The CDR3 sequence: CASSPLPGNTEAFF. CDR3 in DNA: TGTGCCAGCAGTCCTCTCCCGGGTAACACTGAAGCTTTCTTT.

V usage is TRBV4-3 and J usage is TRBJ2-2, with D perhaps TRBD2 (5 bases). The CDR3 spans 16 residues. Deletions cut 0 bases from V and 6 bases from J, with 14 bases between. Germline lookup yields CDR1 LGHNA and CDR2 YSLEER. The CDR3 nucleotides are TGCGCCAGCAGCCAAGATTCCCTCCCCGGGGCCGGGGAGCTGTTTTTT. As protein: CASSQDSLPGAGELFF.

The genes are TRBV28 and TRBJ2-5; TRBD2 matches at 12 bases. The CDR3 spans 15 residues. Germline trimming cut 5 bases from V and 9 bases from J; bases unmatched to any gene: 10. Germline V gives CDR1 MDHEN, CDR2 SYDVKM. Written as DNA, the CDR3 is TGTGCCAGCAGTCTCGGACTAGCGGGACCTTCTGCCCAGTACTTC. This sequence encodes CASSLGLAGPSAQYF.

In this sample, this clonotype turned up many times. The J gene is TRBJ2-7, the V gene TRBV20-1; D not certain. V dropped 7 bases and J dropped 6 bases, with 13 bases sitting between them. The germline V gene encodes CDR1 DFQATT and CDR2 SNEGSKA (reference sequence). This CDR3 contains 11 residues. In DNA, the CDR3 is TGCAGTGGATGGGATCCCCCCGAGCAGTACTTC. The encoded protein is CSGWDPPEQYF.

This clonotype turned up a few times. This chain joins TRBV3-1 and TRBJ2-7; the D is unclear. The CDR3 sequence is 12 residues long. Trimming cost V 0 bases and J 7 bases, with 7 bases left between them. Germline V CDR1 and CDR2: LGHDT, YNNKEL (reference sequence). Here the CDR3 reads CASSQDEWEQYF. The CDR3 DNA is TGTGCCAGCAGCCAAGACGAGTGGGAGCAGTACTTC.

The chain recombines TRBV19 with TRBJ2-7, with 8 nucleotides matching TRBD2. The trim removed 8 bases at V and 0 bases at J, leaving 3 bases unmatched. CDR1 LNHDA and CDR2 SQIVND come from the germline V gene (reference sequence). This CDR3 has 13 residues. CDR3 protein: CASQAGDSYEQYF. In DNA form, the CDR3 reads TGTGCCAGTCAAGCGGGAGACTCCTACGAGCAGTACTTC.

This clonotype was seen at least ten times. This chain joins TRBV29-1 and TRBJ2-3, with TRBD2 matching over 7 bases. Per the germline V gene, CDR1 is SQVTM and CDR2 is ANQGSEA. This CDR3 is built from 14 residues. The ends lost 7 bases at V and 4 bases at J; junction bases unmatched: 11. The CDR3 nucleotides are TGCAGCGGCAAATCTTGGGGGAGGGCAGATACGCAGTATTTT. Its protein product is CSGKSWGRADTQYF.

In this sample, this clonotype turned up once. In nucleotides, the CDR3 is TGTGCCAGCAGCACCGGGACGGATCCTAGGGTCCGCGAGCAGTACTTC. Amino acid sequence: CASSTGTDPRVREQYF. This chain connects TRBV7-2 to TRBJ2-7, with D possibly being TRBD1 or TRBD2 (5 bases each). V was trimmed by 5 bases and J by 6 bases, leaving 23 bases between them. CDR3 length: 16 residues. Looked up from germline, CDR1 is SGHTA and CDR2 is FQGNSA.

This sequence joins TRBV7-2 and TRBJ1-5, with 7 bases aligning to TRBD1. Germline CDR1 SGHTA, CDR2 FQGNSA. The CDR3 consists of 16 residues. The V gene end was trimmed by 4 bases and the J gene end by 4 bases; junction bases not matched to a gene: 10. CDR3 region: CASSYTGDRLNQPQHF. The CDR3 DNA reads TGTGCCAGCAGCTACACAGGGGATAGGCTAAATCAGCCCCAGCATTTT.

This clonotype was recorded a few times. The gene calls are TRBV6-1 and TRBJ2-5, with D unclear. The J call is uncertain, as TRBJ2-7 better fits the DNA end. The CDR3 runs to 18 residues. Looked up from germline, CDR1 is MNHNS and CDR2 is SASEGT. CDR3 in amino acids: CASSTTLSGTLRPYEQYF. The CDR3 coding sequence is TGTGCCAGCAGCACTACTCTGTCTGGCACCCTAAGACCCTACGAGCAGTACTTC.

J is TRBJ1-2 and V is TRBV29-1; D remains unclear. This CDR3 comprises 11 residues. The V gene's germline CDR1 is SQVTM and CDR2 ANQGSEA. Trimming removed 8 bases from V and 7 bases from J, with 14 bases in between. The CDR3 loop is CSIREPAGYTF. The CDR3 DNA reads as TGCAGCATCCGGGAGCCGGCTGGCTACACCTTC.

Only a few counts were recorded for this clonotype. In DNA form, the CDR3 reads TGTGCCAGCAGTTTAGGGACGCCGAACCGCCTAAGCACAGGGGGCTACACCTTC. Its protein is CASSLGTPNRLSTGGYTF. The chain joins TRBV12-3 or TRBV12-4 to TRBJ1-2; D may be TRBD1 (6 bases). Trimming took 1 base from V and 8 from J, leaving 26 bases between them. The CDR3 is 18 amino acids.

The genes are TRBV24-1 and TRBJ2-1, with 8 nucleotides matching TRBD2. The junction had 6 bases not matched to a gene; V was cut back by 0 bases and J by 6 bases. This CDR3 comprises 16 residues. The germline CDR1 and CDR2 sequences are KGHDR and SFDVKD. This chain's CDR3 is CATSDLGRGVSNEQFF. DNA of the CDR3: TGTGCCACCAGTGATTTGGGGCGGGGGGTGTCCAATGAGCAGTTCTTC.

This clonotype was seen a few times. One end of the junction does not line up with germline, which may come from a read error. This chain uses TRBV4-1 with TRBJ2-5; D is undetermined. The J call may be incorrect, as the DNA end agrees better with TRBJ2-7. This CDR3 is 15 amino acids long. Germline V gene sequence: CDR1 MGHRA, CDR2 YSYEKL. The CDR3 region has the DNA TGCGCCAGTAGCCCCTCTACTCCGAGCTCCTACGAGCAGTACTTC. Protein product: CASSPSTPSSYEQYF.

V usage is TRBV20-1 and J usage is TRBJ2-5; TRBD1 matches at 8 bases. The tail of the sequence fits TRBJ2-7 better, so the J call may be wrong. Looked up from germline, CDR1 is DFQATT and CDR2 is SNEGSKA (reference sequence). The CDR3 totals 13 residues. CDR3 coding DNA: TGCAGTGCCCGACGGGGACAGGCCTACGAGCAGTACTTC. Protein sequence: CSARRGQAYEQYF.

This chain connects TRBV4-2 to TRBJ2-6; 9 nucleotides align to TRBD1. Germline trimming cut 4 bases from V and 2 bases from J; bases unmatched to any gene: 9. This CDR3 is 18 amino acids long. Looked up from germline, CDR1 is LGHNA and CDR2 is YNFKEQ. The CDR3 region has the DNA TGTGCCAGCAGCCTGGGACAGGGATTAGGGCCTGGGGCCAACGTCCTGACTTTC. This translates into CASSLGQGLGPGANVLTF.

This clonotype was seen more than once but under ten times. The chain carries TRBV9 and TRBJ2-1; a weak D match, TRBD1 (6 bases). In germline, CDR1 is SGDLS, CDR2 YYNGEE. This CDR3 has 13 amino acids. V gave up 8 bases and J gave up 5 bases, with 14 bases separating them. CDR3 amino acids: CARAKGQNNEQFF. The CDR3 bases are TGTGCCAGGGCTAAAGGACAGAACAATGAGCAGTTCTTC.

Only a few counts were recorded for this clonotype. At one boundary the junction diverges from the germline segment, which might be a read error. The chain is built from TRBV5-1 and TRBJ2-1, with D perhaps assigned TRBD1 or TRBD2 (6 bases each). Near its end, the DNA agrees better with TRBJ2-7, so the J call may be wrong. Germline V CDR1 and CDR2: SGHRS, YFSETQ. The CDR3 has 15 amino acids. DNA of the CDR3: TGCGCCAACAGCTTAACAGGGCGGGGCCCCTACGAGCAGTACTTC. This sequence encodes CANSLTGRGPYEQYF.